These 14 T cell receptor beta chains were all obtained from the same sample, sequenced in a study of metastatic and nonmetastatic thyroid tumors. Thyroid surgery was preceded by no treatment in any patient. TCRdb redid the clone calls on the PCR reads using MiXCR. This sample carries roughly 2,500 clones, 25% of them seen once, and the ten largest clones take approximately 23%. The sequencing input was adjacent normal tissue. These receptors all stem from a male donor with papillary thyroid cancer or a benign thyroid nodule (not recorded which). Some clones in this sample may be carry-over from other donors' samples.

This clone qualifies as large. V and J are TRBV20-1 and TRBJ2-7, with 7 positions matching TRBD2. This CDR3 contains 14 residues. V shed 0 bases and J 0 bases; nucleotides not matched to a gene: 2. In germline, CDR1 is DFQATT, CDR2 SNEGSKA (reference sequence). The CDR3 here is CSAREAGDSYEQYF. The DNA of the CDR3 is TGCAGTGCTAGAGAGGCGGGAGACTCCTACGAGCAGTACTTC.

This clone occurred a few times. The V call is TRBV7-8, the J call TRBJ2-7; no definite D call. CDR1 SGHVS and CDR2 FQNEAQ come from the germline V gene. Trimming removed 0 bases at V and 7 bases at J, with 7 bases between. This CDR3 spans 12 amino acids. The CDR3 nucleotides read TGTGCCAGCAGCTTAGCGACGTGGGAGCAGTACTTC. Residues: CASSLATWEQYF.

Only one count was recorded for this clone. One end of the junction does not line up with germline, which may come from a read error. The V call is TRBV6-2 or TRBV6-3, the J call TRBJ2-3; TRBD2 aligns across 8 bases. The CDR3 sequence is 20 residues long. Looked up from germline, CDR1 is MNHEY and CDR2 is SVGEGT. The CDR3 DNA is TGTGACAGCAGTTACTCGATCTGGGGACTAGAGGGAGGGCAGGGAGATACGCAGTATTTT. Translation gives CDSSYSIWGLEGGQGDTQYF.

Sample share makes this clone medium-sized. The chain employs TRBV2 and TRBJ2-3; D unresolved. The V gene's germline CDR1 is SNHLY and CDR2 FYNNEI. V lost 3 bases, J lost 4 bases, and 8 bases lay in between. The CDR3 has 13 amino acids. CDR3 residues: CASSDSIADTQYF. For the CDR3, the DNA is TGTGCCAGCAGTGACAGTATAGCAGATACGCAGTATTTT.

About this clone itself: The junction differs from germline at one of its ends, possibly a read error. V gene TRBV6-1 combines with J gene TRBJ2-7, with D perhaps matching TRBD1 (5 bases). CDR1 and CDR2 from the germline V gene are MNHNS and SASEGT. This CDR3 is built from 13 residues. The CDR3 region is CASSDLDSYDQYF. As DNA, the CDR3 is TGTGCCAGCAGTGATCTAGACAGTTACGATCAGTACTTC.

This clone has only a few counts. Other DNA variants within this sample encode the same CDR3. The chain has TRBV3-1 and TRBJ2-1; 9 nucleotides agree with TRBD2. The CDR3 loop spans 16 amino acids. Per the germline V gene, CDR1 is LGHDT and CDR2 is YNNKEL (reference sequence). The ends lost 3 bases at V and 5 bases at J; junction bases unmatched: 8. This CDR3 reads CASSHPTSGAHNEQFF. The CDR3 DNA reads as TGTGCCAGCAGCCACCCGACTAGCGGTGCTCACAATGAGCAGTTCTTC.

Only a few counts were recorded for this clone. This sequence joins TRBV6-2 or TRBV6-3 and TRBJ2-7; TRBD1 aligns across 10 bases. Germline CDR1 MNHEY, CDR2 SVGEGT. With 5 bases clipped from V and 7 bases from J, the junction kept 8 bases outside the gene matches. The CDR3 runs 14 residues. CDR3 nucleotide sequence: TGTGCCAGCAGTGATCGACAGGGGGCGCGGGAGCAGTACGTC. This translates into CASSDRQGAREQYV.

This clone was recorded a few times. V usage is TRBV27 and J usage is TRBJ2-1; 12 bases are shared with TRBD2. V trimming: 4 bases; J trimming: 9 bases; junction bases outside the gene matches: 16. The CDR3 has 18 amino acids. Germline values: CDR1 MNHEY, CDR2 SMNVEV (reference sequence). The CDR3, as DNA: TGTGCCAGCAGTTCCGGGCTAGCGGGAGGGCCTGGGTTGGCTGAGCAGTTCTTC. It is translated as CASSSGLAGGPGLAEQFF.

A note on this clone: One junction end disagrees with the germline gene, perhaps due to a read error. The rearrangement links TRBV28 to TRBJ2-6; 8 nucleotides agree with TRBD1. Germline CDR1 reads MDHEN; CDR2 reads SYDVKM. The CDR3 contains 18 residues. The CDR3 loop is CASSFMGQDYSGANVLIF. The CDR3 coding sequence is TGTGCCAGCAGTTTTATGGGACAGGATTACTCTGGGGCCAACGTCCTGATTTTC.

In its sample, this clone was seen many times. One base away lies a much larger clone, so this may be a sequencing read error. Other DNA sequences in the sample encode the same CDR3. The gene calls are TRBV2 and TRBJ2-2; D gene unclear. The CDR3 has 13 residues. The germline V and J ends were trimmed by 8 bases and 2 bases, with 9 bases remaining between them. Germline assignment: CDR1 SNHLY and CDR2 FYNNEI. CDR3 in amino acids: CASAYANTGELFF. The CDR3 coding sequence is TGTGCCAGCGCGTACGCAAACACCGGGGAGCTGTTTTTT.

The chain has TRBV20-1 and TRBJ2-2, with 12 bases fitting TRBD2. CDR1 DFQATT and CDR2 SNEGSKA come from the germline V gene (reference sequence). This CDR3 region has 13 residues. V trimming: 6 bases; J trimming: 7 bases; junction bases outside the gene matches: 3. The CDR3: CSARTSGVGELFF. Written as DNA, the CDR3 is TGCAGTGCCCGGACTAGCGGGGTCGGGGAGCTGTTTTTT.

The CDR3 is CASSYFDRNTEAFF. CDR3 coding DNA: TGTGCCAGCAGTTACTTCGACAGAAACACTGAAGCTTTCTTT. The chain combines TRBV6-5 with TRBJ1-1; tentative D call: TRBD1 (5 bases). CDR3 length: 14 residues. With 1 base removed from V and 2 bases from J, the gap between germline ends came to 8 bases. Germline-derived CDR1 and CDR2 are MNHEY and SVGAGI.

This chain uses TRBV6-4 with TRBJ2-2; D not certain. This CDR3 is built from 16 residues. The germline gives CDR1 MRHNA, CDR2 SNTAGT. Trimming took off 5 bases at V and 2 bases at J, with 15 bases between the two ends. The CDR3 bases are TGTGCCAGCAGTTATTCCGGACGGGCAAACACCGGGGAGCTGTTTTTT. The encoded protein is CASSYSGRANTGELFF.

The genes are TRBV6-2 or TRBV6-3 and TRBJ2-1, with 7 positions matching TRBD2. The J segment lost 4 bases and the V segment lost 5 bases, leaving 11 bases of the junction unmatched. The CDR3 has 16 residues. Germline values: CDR1 MNHEY, CDR2 SVGEGT. The DNA of the CDR3 is TGTGCCAGCAGTCCCGAACGGGAGGACGTTTACAATGAGCAGTTCTTC. Encoded protein: CASSPEREDVYNEQFF.